This T cell receptor beta chain was sequenced in a study of PD-L1 blockade in urothelial cancer. On the study more broadly: Patients commenced atezolizumab at some point between 2014 and 2015, and it was given at 1,200 mg intravenously every 3 weeks. Male patients with bladder-origin urothelial cancer numbered about nine tenths of the roughly 29. The authors examined blood 3 weeks (second dose) and 6 weeks after treatment start.

Time point here: peripheral blood 6 weeks after treatment start. Patients had urothelial carcinoma that was locally advanced or metastatic. CDR1 SGHTS and CDR2 YDEGEE come from the germline V gene. The CDR3 runs to 18 residues. J was trimmed by 1 base and V by 0 bases; bases with no gene match: 12. Measured with immunoSEQ multiplex PCR; TCRdb has only the in-frame clones, and not every one. The top ten hold about 11% of the sample, which has about 22,000 clones, around nine tenths seen once. This clonotype was sampled from a woman between 55 and 75 years old with urothelial cancer. The starting material was PBMCs, obtained around atezolizumab (anti-PD-L1) treatment. The J gene is TRBJ1-2, the V gene TRBV5-8; 7 nucleotides match TRBD1. The CDR3 DNA sequence: TGTGCCAGCAGCTTGGTCCCTCGGACAGGATACTATAACTATGGCTACACCTTC. Translating gives CASSLVPRTGYYNYGYTF. The variable domain in full, with the rest retrieved from reference TRBV5-8 and TRBJ1-2, is EAGVTQSPTHLIKTRGQQATLRCSPISGHTSVYWYQQALGLGLQFLLWYDEGEERNRGNFPPRFSGRQFPNYSSELNVNALELEDSALYLCASSLVPRTGYYNYGYTFGSGTRLTVV.